The 32 T cell receptor beta chains below come from one sample, sequenced in a study of blood T cells in healthy people across ages. Primers used in a second PCR of roughly 6 to 12 cycles were a sample-barcoded 5' primer and a J-beta primer mix. In TCRdb, the 5' RACE reads were re-called with MiXCR into one record per CDR3 protein. Of 900,000 to 950,000 distinct CDR3 sequences listed, almost 30% were seen once; the top ten hold 9.5% to 13%. This sample was also put to use in a study of T cells of mothers and their children.

What was sequenced was blood. These receptor sequences come from a woman between 35 and 50 years old in good health.

This chain joins TRBV7-2 and TRBJ2-5, with a possible D match to TRBD1 (5 bases). Trimming left V 7 bases short and J 1 base short, with 22 bases between. Germline assignment: CDR1 SGHTA and CDR2 FQGNSA. This CDR3 is built from 17 residues. DNA of the CDR3: TGTGCCAGCAAAACCGGGCAGGGTGGGGTGAGCCAAGAGACCCAGTACTTC. Translated: CASKTGQGGVSQETQYF.

The chain uses TRBV6-6 and TRBJ1-1; TRBD1 aligns across 8 bases. CDR1 is MNHNY and CDR2 is SVGAGI in the germline V gene (reference sequence). The CDR3 sequence is 16 residues long. The J segment lost 1 base and the V segment lost 5 bases, leaving 9 bases of the junction unmatched. As DNA, the CDR3 is TGTGCCAGCAGTGCCTTCGACAGGGGAAAGAACACTGAAGCTTTCTTT. Translating gives CASSAFDRGKNTEAFF.

V is TRBV9 and J is TRBJ2-7; TRBD1 matches 10 bases. The V gene's germline CDR1 is SGDLS and CDR2 YYNGEE. The CDR3 loop spans 15 amino acids. Trimming took 0 bases from V and 6 from J; bases not matched to a gene: 6. DNA of the CDR3: TGTGCCAGCAGCGTAGCGGGGACAGGGGTTCGCGAGCAGTACTTC. It specifies CASSVAGTGVREQYF. Using reference TRBV9 and TRBJ2-7 for the parts outside the CDR3, the full variable domain is DSGVTQTPKHLITATGQRVTLRCSPRSGDLSVYWYQQSLDQGLQFLIQYYNGEERAKGNILERFSAQQFPDLHSELNLSSLELGDSALYFCASSVAGTGVREQYFGPGTRLTVT.

J is TRBJ1-6 and V is TRBV28; D is uncertain. The length of the CDR3 is 11 residues. Trimming took off 3 bases at V and 10 bases at J, with 4 bases between the two ends. Per germline, CDR1 MDHEN and CDR2 SYDVKM. CDR3 residues: CASSFRSPLHF. Written as DNA, the CDR3 is TGTGCCAGCAGTTTTAGATCACCCCTCCACTTT.

This rearrangement joins TRBV7-9 to TRBJ1-2; D unresolved. V gave up 2 bases and J gave up 1 base, with 11 bases separating them. The CDR3 has 15 residues. Germline V gene sequence: CDR1 SEHNR, CDR2 FQNEAQ (reference sequence). CDR3 residues: CASSLTGLNNYGYTF. The CDR3 DNA reads TGTGCCAGCAGCTTAACTGGTTTAAATAACTATGGCTACACCTTC.

The table lists this clonotype with a few counts. The genes are TRBV18 and TRBJ1-5; 11 bases map to TRBD1. Germline lookup yields CDR1 KGHSH and CDR2 LQKENI. V lost 2 bases, J lost 6 bases, and 6 bases stayed unmatched. This CDR3 spans 16 amino acids. The CDR3 region is CASSPIGQGAGQPQHF. CDR3 coding DNA: TGTGCCAGCTCACCAATCGGACAGGGGGCAGGTCAGCCCCAGCATTTT.

This clonotype was seen repeatedly, ten times or more. The rearrangement links TRBV10-3 to TRBJ2-3; D call uncertain. Per the germline V gene, CDR1 is ENHRY and CDR2 is SYGVKD. The CDR3 has 12 amino acids. V was shortened by 5 bases and J by 2 bases, with 5 bases between the two germline ends. The CDR3 is CAISLDTDTQYF. The CDR3 bases are TGTGCCATCAGTTTAGACACAGATACGCAGTATTTT.

Only a few counts were recorded for this clonotype. The rearrangement links TRBV7-2 to TRBJ2-3, with 11 positions matching TRBD1. J lost 4 bases, V lost 6 bases, and 6 bases had no gene match. Germline CDR1 and CDR2: SGHTA and FQGNSA. CDR3 size: 15 residues. The CDR3 loop reads CASRPPGQGADTQYF. CDR3 bases: TGTGCCAGCAGGCCACCGGGACAGGGGGCAGATACGCAGTATTTT.

Concerning this clonotype itself: Compared with germline, one end of the junction differs, possibly owing to a read error. The chain joins TRBV7-8 to TRBJ2-7; maybe TRBD1 (5 bases). The germline V gene encodes CDR1 SGHVS and CDR2 FQNEAQ. This CDR3 region has 15 residues. This CDR3 reads CASSLAPTVSYKQYF. In DNA, the CDR3 is TGTGCCAGCAGCTTAGCACCGACAGTCTCCTACAAGCAGTACTTC.

On this clonotype: Its ends do not fully match the called genes, so a read error is possible. This rearrangement joins TRBV5-1 to TRBJ2-7; D perhaps matches TRBD2 (6 bases). Germline CDR1 is SGHRS and CDR2 is YFSETQ. The CDR3 runs 14 residues. CDR3: CASSPGGSSCEQYF. As DNA, the CDR3 is TGCGCCAGCAGCCCCGGAGGGAGCTCCTGCGAGCAGTACTTC.

This clonotype was counted once. The chain employs TRBV28 and TRBJ2-7; the match to TRBD1 covers 7 bases. CDR3 length equals 15 residues. J lost 3 bases, V lost 2 bases, and 7 bases had no gene match. The germline V gene has CDR1 MDHEN and CDR2 SYDVKM. The CDR3 DNA reads as TGTGCCAGCAGTTTAACCGGACAGGACAACTACGAGCAGTACTTC. Its protein product is CASSLTGQDNYEQYF.

This clonotype was observed at least ten times. CDR3 loop: CASKFRYRGVISGANVLTF. The DNA of the CDR3 is TGTGCCAGTAAGTTTCGCTACAGGGGAGTCATCTCTGGGGCCAACGTCCTGACTTTC. The V call is TRBV12-3 or TRBV12-4, the J call TRBJ2-6, with 7 bases fitting TRBD1. This CDR3 spans 19 amino acids. J was trimmed by 0 bases and V by 9 bases; bases with no gene match: 17.

This chain links TRBV5-1 with TRBJ1-1, with D tentatively TRBD1 (5 bases). The V gene's germline CDR1 is SGHRS and CDR2 YFSETQ. Trimming left V 3 bases short and J 5 bases short, with 11 bases between. This CDR3 has 13 residues. The DNA for the CDR3 is TGCGCCAGCAGCTCCGGGGCTGAGACTGAAGCTTTCTTT. Amino acids: CASSSGAETEAFF.

This clonotype was counted ten times or more. V is TRBV7-9 and J is TRBJ2-3; 7 nucleotides line up with TRBD1. The germline gives CDR1 SEHNR, CDR2 FQNEAQ (reference sequence). The CDR3 is 15 amino acids. Unmatched junction bases numbered 7, after V lost 5 bases and J lost 2 bases. The CDR3 spells CASSRIQGITDTQYF. CDR3 nucleotides: TGTGCCAGCAGCCGTATACAGGGGATCACAGATACGCAGTATTTT.

This clonotype was detected a few times. The chain couples TRBV7-3 to TRBJ1-2; the D gene is possibly TRBD1 (6 bases). This CDR3 has 14 amino acids. V was clipped by 4 bases and J by 3 bases, with 12 bases between them. Germline V gives CDR1 SGHTA, CDR2 FQGTGA. CDR3 sequence (DNA): TGTGCCAGCAGCTCCGATGGGGGCGACTATGGCTACACCTTC. Protein: CASSSDGGDYGYTF.

This clonotype occurred many times. The CDR3 spells CASSLLTSGGLHEQYF. CDR3 nucleotides: TGCGCCAGCAGCTTACTGACTAGCGGGGGACTCCACGAGCAGTACTTC. The V call is TRBV5-1, the J call TRBJ2-7; TRBD2 aligns across 12 bases. The V segment lost 2 bases and the J segment 5 bases; nucleotides outside the gene matches: 8. Looked up from germline, CDR1 is SGHRS and CDR2 is YFSETQ. This CDR3 has 16 amino acids.

The chain has TRBV28 and TRBJ2-7, with 10 bases fitting TRBD1. The CDR3 has 16 amino acids. J lost 0 bases, V lost 6 bases, and 8 bases had no gene match. Looked up from germline, CDR1 is MDHEN and CDR2 is SYDVKM. This CDR3 reads CASRETGGFISYEQYF. The CDR3 region has the DNA TGTGCCAGCAGGGAGACAGGGGGCTTCATCTCCTACGAGCAGTACTTC. Looking up the rest from reference TRBV28 and TRBJ2-7 gives the full variable domain: DVKVTQSSRYLVKRTGEKVFLECVQDMDHENMFWYRQDPGLGLRLIYFSYDVKMKEKGDIPEGYSVSREKKERFSLILESASTNQTSMYLCASRETGGFISYEQYFGPGTRLTVT.

Details on this clonotype: A much larger clone is a single base away; this may be a read error. The chain combines TRBV20-1 with TRBJ2-1; a weak D match, TRBD2 (5 bases). This CDR3 has 14 residues. The germline V gene encodes CDR1 DFQATT and CDR2 SNEGSKA (reference sequence). Trimming removed 3 bases at V and 6 bases at J, with 15 bases between. The CDR3 is CSASSRLEGNEQFF. In DNA form, the CDR3 reads TGCAGTGCTAGCTCCAGGCTAGAGGGCAATGAGCAGTTCTTC.

V gene TRBV2 combines with J gene TRBJ2-7; TRBD1 or TRBD2 may be the D gene (5 bases each). Trimming left V 6 bases short and J 6 bases short, with 12 bases between. Germline lookup yields CDR1 SNHLY and CDR2 FYNNEI. The CDR3 is 12 residues long. The DNA of the CDR3 is TGTGCCAGCAGGGGAGCTGGGGGCGAGCAGTACTTC. Translation: CASRGAGGEQYF.

As to this clonotype: A junction end diverges from the germline sequence, so it may reflect a read error. CDR3 in amino acids: CGASDSRGSYGHTF. The CDR3 DNA reads TGCGGTGCTAGTGATTCCAGGGGAAGCTATGGCCACACCTTC. The chain carries TRBV20-1 and TRBJ1-2, with a weak D call TRBD1 (6 bases). This CDR3 comprises 14 residues. Germline V gene sequence: CDR1 DFQATT, CDR2 SNEGSKA (reference sequence).

Comment on this clonotype: The germline gene is not matched at one end of the junction; a read error may be the cause. This chain links TRBV27 with TRBJ2-7; 7 bases are shared with TRBD1. Germline V gives CDR1 MNHEY, CDR2 SMNVEV (reference sequence). The CDR3 covers 15 residues. This CDR3 reads CVSSLSRDRHYEQYF. CDR3 nucleotide sequence: TGTGTCAGCAGTTTAAGTCGGGACAGACACTACGAGCAGTACTTC.

The V gene is TRBV12-3 or TRBV12-4, the J gene TRBJ2-3; D call uncertain. The CDR3 has 10 residues. Deletions cut 10 bases from V and 5 bases from J, with 7 bases between. The CDR3 loop reads CATGEDTQYF. CDR3 DNA sequence: TGTGCCACCGGCGAAGATACGCAGTATTTT.

This clonotype was seen at least ten times. This sequence joins TRBV28 and TRBJ2-5; maybe TRBD2 (6 bases). V was pared by 9 bases and J by 1 base, with 15 bases between. The CDR3 is 14 amino acids. Germline assignment: CDR1 MDHEN and CDR2 SYDVKM. The CDR3 bases are TGTGCCAGTTACCAAGGGACTTCCCAAGAGACCCAGTACTTC. This codes for CASYQGTSQETQYF. The full variable domain, in which reference TRBV28 and TRBJ2-5 provide the parts outside the CDR3, is DVKVTQSSRYLVKRTGEKVFLECVQDMDHENMFWYRQDPGLGLRLIYFSYDVKMKEKGDIPEGYSVSREKKERFSLILESASTNQTSMYLCASYQGTSQETQYFGPGTRLLVL.

The V call is TRBV7-9, the J call TRBJ2-3, with 10 bases fitting TRBD2. This CDR3 is 15 amino acids long. With V trimmed by 5 bases and J by 8 bases, 10 bases remained unmatched. Germline values: CDR1 SEHNR, CDR2 FQNEAQ (reference sequence). The CDR3 DNA reads TGTGCCAGCAGCCCTCGGACTAGCGGCTGGGGTACGCAGTATTTT. It specifies CASSPRTSGWGTQYF.

This clonotype was seen a few times. V and J are TRBV9 and TRBJ1-1; the D gene is possibly TRBD1 (6 bases). This CDR3 spans 15 amino acids. Germline V gene data show CDR1 as SGDLS and CDR2 as YYNGEE. V lost 3 bases and J lost 0, with 12 bases in between. The CDR3 DNA reads as TGTGCCAGCAGCGCGTACAGGGAAATGAACACTGAAGCTTTCTTT. Translation gives CASSAYREMNTEAFF.

This chain links TRBV29-1 with TRBJ1-5; D might be TRBD1 (5 bases). Trimming took 4 bases from V and 0 from J, leaving 10 bases between them. CDR3 length: 14 amino acids. Germline assignment: CDR1 SQVTM and CDR2 ANQGSEA. CDR3 bases: TGCAGCGTTGCGGGACCGGCTAGCAATCAGCCCCAGCATTTT. As protein: CSVAGPASNQPQHF.

The chain uses TRBV20-1 and TRBJ1-1, with TRBD1 matching over 9 bases. The CDR3 has 16 residues. V dropped 5 bases and J dropped 0; count of bases not matched to a gene: 10. Germline values: CDR1 DFQATT, CDR2 SNEGSKA (reference sequence). CDR3 loop: CSARRDRALMNTEAFF. CDR3 bases: TGCAGTGCTCGAAGGGACAGGGCACTCATGAACACTGAAGCTTTCTTT.

The chain combines TRBV7-2 with TRBJ1-5, with 9 bases identical to TRBD1. Germline values: CDR1 SGHTA, CDR2 FQGNSA. CDR3 length equals 15 residues. The V gene end was trimmed by 5 bases and the J gene end by 2 bases; junction bases not matched to a gene: 4. This CDR3 reads CASSTGGAGNQPQHF. The CDR3 region has the DNA TGTGCCAGCAGCACAGGGGGCGCCGGCAATCAGCCCCAGCATTTT. The full variable domain, with the rest looked up from reference TRBV7-2 and TRBJ1-5, is GAGVSQSPSNKVTEKGKDVELRCDPISGHTALYWYRQSLGQGLEFLIYFQGNSAPDKSGLPSDRFSAERTGGSVSTLTIQRTQQEDSAVYLCASSTGGAGNQPQHFGDGTRLSIL.

This clonotype showed up just a few times. This sequence may be a read error, since a much larger clone differs from it by one base. The chain employs TRBV7-2 and TRBJ2-7; 9 nucleotides match TRBD2. V shed 6 bases and J 4 bases; nucleotides not matched to a gene: 7. Germline V CDR1 and CDR2: SGHTA, FQGNSA. The CDR3 has 14 amino acids. The CDR3 region is CASSAAGGWYEQYF. The CDR3 DNA reads TGTGCCAGCAGTGCGGCGGGGGGGTGGTACGAGCAGTACTTC.

This clonotype was seen a few times. The CDR3 region is CASGSTGARTEAFF. DNA for the CDR3: TGTGCCAGCGGTAGTACAGGGGCCAGGACTGAAGCTTTCTTT. The chain uses TRBV3-1 and TRBJ1-1; TRBD1 matches at 7 bases. The germline CDR1 and CDR2 sequences are LGHDT and YNNKEL (reference sequence). The CDR3 covers 14 residues. V trimming: 8 bases; J trimming: 5 bases; junction bases outside the gene matches: 11.

This clonotype was recorded a few times. The CDR3 spells CASSEASSGQFF. CDR3 coding DNA: TGTGCCAGCAGCGAGGCCTCCTCGGGGCAGTTCTTC. The chain employs TRBV7-8 and TRBJ2-1; D is uncertain. CDR3 size: 12 residues. Germline CDR1 and CDR2: SGHVS and FQNEAQ. Trimming stripped 5 bases from V and 12 bases from J, with 14 bases between.

This clonotype was seen many times. The chain links TRBV20-1 to TRBJ1-2; a possible D gene is TRBD1 (6 bases). V was shortened by 4 bases and J by 8 bases, with 17 bases between the two germline ends. CDR1 DFQATT and CDR2 SNEGSKA come from the germline V gene (reference sequence). The CDR3 runs 13 residues. CDR3 protein: CSAKLPGAKGYTF. The CDR3 bases are TGCAGTGCTAAACTTCCAGGGGCTAAGGGCTACACCTTC.